This T cell receptor (beta chain) was identified in a study of high-grade serous ovarian cancer treatment subgroups. The overall study: Each sample yielded on average 7,494 unique TCR beta rearrangements from 12,000 to 15,000 reads.

As regards this clone: Its target is not known.

The assay was immunoSEQ multiplex PCR, and TCRdb's table has in-frame clones only and misses some. The sample contains 8,000 to 10,000 clones, approximately 79% of which appear only once. This CDR3 region has 12 residues. Germline trimming cut 5 bases from V and 3 bases from J; bases unmatched to any gene: 1. Germline assignment: CDR1 SGDLS and CDR2 YYNGEE. Tumor samples were obtained before definitive surgery or chemotherapy. The study, taken as a whole, reports: TCR clonal relatedness correlated positively with neoantigen level.

Specimen: tumor tissue. The chain joins TRBV9 to TRBJ2-5; 7 bases align to TRBD1. The clonotype originates from a human donor with high-grade serous ovarian cancer. The CDR3 loop reads CASSQGEETQYF. The CDR3 coding sequence is TGTGCCAGCAGTCAGGGGGAAGAGACCCAGTACTTC.